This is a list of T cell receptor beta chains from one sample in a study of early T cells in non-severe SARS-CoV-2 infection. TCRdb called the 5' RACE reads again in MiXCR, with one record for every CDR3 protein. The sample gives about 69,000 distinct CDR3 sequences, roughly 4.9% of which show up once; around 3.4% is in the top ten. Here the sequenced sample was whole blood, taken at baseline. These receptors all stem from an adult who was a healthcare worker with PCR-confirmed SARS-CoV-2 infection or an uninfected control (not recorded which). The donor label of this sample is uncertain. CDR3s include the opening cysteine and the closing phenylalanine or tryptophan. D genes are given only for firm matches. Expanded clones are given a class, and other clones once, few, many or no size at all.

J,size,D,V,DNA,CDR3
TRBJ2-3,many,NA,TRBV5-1,TGCGCCAGCAGCCCAGGACAGTACACAGATACGCAGTATTTT,CASSPGQYTDTQYF
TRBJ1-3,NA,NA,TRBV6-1,TGTGCCAGCAGTGAAGGGAATTCTGGAAACACCATATATTTT,CASSEGNSGNTIYF
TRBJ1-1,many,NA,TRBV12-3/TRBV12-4,TGTGCCAGCAGGGAACCTAAGACAGGGAACACTGAAGCTTTCTTT,CASREPKTGNTEAFF
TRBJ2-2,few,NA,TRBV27,TGTGCCAGCAGTTCCCGGAAGAACACCGGGGAGCTGTTTTTT,CASSSRKNTGELFF
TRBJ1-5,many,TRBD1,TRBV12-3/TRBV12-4,TGTGCCAGCAGGAGATACGGGACAGAGCATCAGCCCCAGCATTTT,CASRRYGTEHQPQHF
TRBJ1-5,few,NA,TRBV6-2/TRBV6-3,TGTGCCAGCAGTCAAGGTTTTGTCGGTCAGCAACAGCATTTT,CASSQGFVGQQQHF
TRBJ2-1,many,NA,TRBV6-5,TGTGCCAGCAGTTCGGGGCCCGAGACCTACAATGAGCAGTTCTTC,CASSSGPETYNEQFF
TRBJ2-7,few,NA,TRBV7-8,TGTGCCAGCAGCTTAACTGAGACCTCCTACGAGCAGTACTTC,CASSLTETSYEQYF
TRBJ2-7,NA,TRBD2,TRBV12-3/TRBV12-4,TGTGCCAGCAGTTTAGTAGCGGGGACATCGCACGAGCAGTACTTC,CASSLVAGTSHEQYF
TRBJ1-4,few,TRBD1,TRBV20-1,TGCAGTGCTTACCCGACAGGGGGAGGATGGGAAAAACTGTTTTTT,CSAYPTGGGWEKLFF
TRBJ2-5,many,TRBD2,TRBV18,TGTGCCAGCTCACCCCGGGATAGCGGGGCGTACGAGACCCAGTACTTC,CASSPRDSGAYETQYF
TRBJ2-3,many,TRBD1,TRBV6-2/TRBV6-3,TGTGCCAGCAGTTCCCAGGGGGCCCCGGGCACAGATACGCAGTATTTT,CASSSQGAPGTDTQYF
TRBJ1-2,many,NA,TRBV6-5,TGTGCCAGCAGGCGACAGATTAACTATGGCTACACCTTC,CASRRQINYGYTF
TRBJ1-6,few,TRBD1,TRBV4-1,TGCGCCAGCAGCCAGCAGGGGGCTGTGAATTCACCCCTCCACTTT,CASSQQGAVNSPLHF
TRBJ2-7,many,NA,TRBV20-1,TGCAGTGCTAGTTCTTTAGGACCCCGGCCCTACGAGCAGTACTTC,CSASSLGPRPYEQYF
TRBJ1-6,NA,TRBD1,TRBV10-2,TGCGCCAGCAGTGACGACAGGGACCGATCACCCCTCCACTTT,CASSDDRDRSPLHF
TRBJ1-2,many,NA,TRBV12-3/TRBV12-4,TGTGCCAGCAGTTTTAGTCCTAAGGGGGGCTATGGCTACACCTTC,CASSFSPKGGYGYTF
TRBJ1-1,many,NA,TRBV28,TGTGCCACCACCATACAGGCCCTTGGAGCTTTCTTT,CATTIQALGAFF
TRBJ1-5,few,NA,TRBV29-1,TGCAGCGTTTTCGAAGGGGGCAATCAGCCCCAGCATTTT,CSVFEGGNQPQHF
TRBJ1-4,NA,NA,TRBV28,TGTGCCAGCAGACCCCCCGGGGACGACGAAAAACTGTTTTTT,CASRPPGDDEKLFF
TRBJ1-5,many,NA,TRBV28,TGTGCCAGCAGCCCCCGCGCCCAGCCCCAGCATTTT,CASSPRAQPQHF
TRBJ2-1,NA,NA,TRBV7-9,TGTGCCAGCAGCTTATCTGCGGGCAATGAGCAGTTCTTC,CASSLSAGNEQFF
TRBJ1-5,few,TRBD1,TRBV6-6,TGTGCCAGCAGGGAACAGGGGGACAATCAGCCCCAGCATTTT,CASREQGDNQPQHF
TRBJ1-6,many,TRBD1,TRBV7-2,TGTGCCAGCAGCTTTTCCCGGGACAGGGGGGCACCCCTCCACTTT,CASSFSRDRGAPLHF
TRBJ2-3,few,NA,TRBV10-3,TGTGCCGCCGGTCCAGATACGCAGTATTTT,CAAGPDTQYF
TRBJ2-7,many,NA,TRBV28,TGTGCCAGCAGTTTCGGAGGGCCTTACGAGCAGTACTTC,CASSFGGPYEQYF
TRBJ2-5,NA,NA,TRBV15,TGTGCCACCAGTCGGCGGAGCCAAGAGACCCAGTACTTC,CATSRRSQETQYF
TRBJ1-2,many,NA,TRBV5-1,TGCGCCAGCAGCTTGAATACAGGCAGCTATGGCTACACCTTC,CASSLNTGSYGYTF
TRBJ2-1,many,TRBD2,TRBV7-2,TGTGCCAGCAGCCCCGACAGACTAGCAACGGTTGAGCAGTTCTTC,CASSPDRLATVEQFF
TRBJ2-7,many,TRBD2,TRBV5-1,TGCGCCAGCAGCAACGTGGGAGGGGTGTACGAGCAGTACTTC,CASSNVGGVYEQYF
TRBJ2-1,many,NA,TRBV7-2,TGTGCCAGCAGCTTATCCTTCCGTTTTGAGCAGTTCTTC,CASSLSFRFEQFF